A few counts support the clone carrying this TCR beta chain. This CDR3 has 14 residues. Germline lookup yields CDR1 SGHRS and CDR2 YFSETQ. The junction had 4 bases not matched to a gene; V was cut back by 4 bases and J by 5 bases. The data were taken from a study of T-cell memory formation after mild COVID-19. MiXCR, applied by TCRdb to the 5' RACE reads, yields one record per CDR3 protein. The data show 250,000 to 350,000 distinct CDR3 sequences, approximately 15% seen once. The clonotype was recovered from a man aged 18 to 35 who had mild COVID-19 (a few samples of this study predate the infection). Cell type and time point are not known. Source material: PBMCs or a T cell subset sorted from them (not recorded which). The rearrangement links TRBV5-1 to TRBJ2-2; 8 bases match TRBD1. The CDR3 is CASSQDRVTGELFF. The CDR3 DNA sequence: TGCGCCAGCAGCCAGGACAGGGTGACCGGGGAGCTGTTTTTT.